This T cell receptor (beta chain) emerged from a study of neurological immune-mediated disorders. General observations from the study: TCR-beta repertoires seemed private in all groups, with no expanded CDR3 amino acid sequences shared.

Synthesis of cDNA was accomplished via 5'RACE employing 10-nucleotide random UMIs. TCRdb processed the 5' RACE reads anew with MiXCR; each CDR3 protein has one entry. The repertoire has around 19,000 distinct CDR3 sequences, roughly 10% of them found once; the top ten carry over 25%. Concerning this clonotype: Its antigen is not known.

CDR1 is SGHRS, CDR2 YFSETQ, per germline. V gave up 4 bases and J gave up 0 bases; unmatched junction bases: 25. There are 22 residues in the CDR3. Sequenced input: CD8+ T cells from blood. J is TRBJ2-3 and V is TRBV5-1, with 8 bases matching TRBD1. This sequence was found in a woman between 50 and 59 years old in good health. The chain's CDR3 is CASSEGQVKGVIRAISTDTQYF. The CDR3 DNA reads as TGCGCCAGCAGCGAGGGACAGGTAAAGGGGGTTATCAGGGCCATCAGCACAGATACGCAGTATTTT.